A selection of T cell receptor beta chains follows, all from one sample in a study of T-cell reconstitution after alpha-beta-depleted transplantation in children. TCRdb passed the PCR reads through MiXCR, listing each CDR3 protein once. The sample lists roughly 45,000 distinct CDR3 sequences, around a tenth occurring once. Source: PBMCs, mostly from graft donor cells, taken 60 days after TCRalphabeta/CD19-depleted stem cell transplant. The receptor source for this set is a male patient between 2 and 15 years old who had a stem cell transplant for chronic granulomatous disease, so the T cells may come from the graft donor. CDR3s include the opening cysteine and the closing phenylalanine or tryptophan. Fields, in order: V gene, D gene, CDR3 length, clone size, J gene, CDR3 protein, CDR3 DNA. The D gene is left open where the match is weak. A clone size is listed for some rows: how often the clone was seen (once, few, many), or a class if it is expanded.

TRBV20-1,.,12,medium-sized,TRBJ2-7,CSVGTSSYEQYF,TGCAGTGTCGGGACGAGCTCCTACGAGCAGTACTTC
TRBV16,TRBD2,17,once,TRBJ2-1,CASSPLTAGLAANEQFF,TGTGCCAGCAGCCCCCTTACAGCGGGACTAGCGGCCAATGAGCAGTTCTTC
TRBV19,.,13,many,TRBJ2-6,CASSIQGANVLTF,TGTGCCAGTAGTATCCAGGGGGCCAACGTCCTGACTTTC
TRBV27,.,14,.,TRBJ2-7,CASSFGASAYEQYF,TGTGCCAGCAGTTTTGGGGCGAGCGCCTACGAGCAGTACTTC
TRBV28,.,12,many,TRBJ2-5,CASRPPQGLQYF,TGTGCCAGCAGACCACCACAGGGCCTCCAGTACTTC
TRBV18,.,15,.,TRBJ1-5,CASSVNQGSNQPQHF,TGTGCCAGCTCCGTTAACCAGGGAAGCAATCAGCCCCAGCATTTT
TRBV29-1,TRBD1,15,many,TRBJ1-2,CSVTRWGQGVNGYTF,TGCAGCGTCACCCGCTGGGGACAGGGGGTAAACGGCTACACCTTC
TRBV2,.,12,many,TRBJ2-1,CASTPRGVQQFF,TGTGCCAGCACCCCTCGGGGAGTTCAGCAGTTCTTC
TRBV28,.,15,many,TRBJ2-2,CASSPYSPNTGELFF,TGTGCCAGCAGTCCTTACTCTCCGAACACCGGGGAGCTGTTTTTT
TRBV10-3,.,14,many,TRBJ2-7,CAISEEGGFYEQYF,TGTGCCATCAGTGAGGAGGGGGGATTCTACGAGCAGTACTTC
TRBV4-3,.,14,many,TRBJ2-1,CASSHSLGMGEQFF,TGCGCCAGCAGCCACTCATTGGGGATGGGTGAGCAGTTCTTC
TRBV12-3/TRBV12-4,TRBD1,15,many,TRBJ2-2,CASRKDRVNAGELFF,TGTGCCAGCAGAAAAGACAGGGTTAATGCCGGGGAGCTGTTTTTT
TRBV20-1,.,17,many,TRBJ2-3,CSAPRFTRDSSGDTQYF,TGCAGTGCTCCGCGATTTACCCGGGACTCAAGTGGAGATACGCAGTATTTT
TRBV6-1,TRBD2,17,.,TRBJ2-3,CASSPNLGTTRTDTQYF,TGTGCCAGCAGTCCTAACCTCGGGACTACTAGGACAGATACGCAGTATTTT
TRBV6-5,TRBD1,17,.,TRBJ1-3,CASSYSGTGVPGNTIYF,TGTGCCAGCAGTTACTCTGGGACAGGGGTCCCTGGAAACACCATATATTTT
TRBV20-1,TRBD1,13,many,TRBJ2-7,CSAGAQGLYEQYF,TGCAGTGCTGGGGCACAGGGGCTTTACGAGCAGTACTTC
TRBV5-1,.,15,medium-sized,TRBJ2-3,CASSLGSGHTDTQYF,TGCGCCAGCAGCTTGGGAAGCGGCCACACAGATACGCAGTATTTT
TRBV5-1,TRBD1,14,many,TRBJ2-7,CASSLATGAYEQYF,TGCGCCAGCAGCTTGGCGACAGGGGCCTACGAGCAGTACTTC
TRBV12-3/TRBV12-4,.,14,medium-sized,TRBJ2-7,CASQRQAGSYEQYF,TGTGCCAGCCAGAGACAGGCGGGGAGTTACGAGCAGTACTTC
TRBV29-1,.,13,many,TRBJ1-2,CSVVIAENYGYTF,TGCAGCGTTGTAATTGCGGAAAACTATGGCTACACCTTC
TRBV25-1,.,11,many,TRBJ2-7,CASSHRGEQYF,TGTGCCAGCAGTCATAGAGGCGAGCAGTACTTC
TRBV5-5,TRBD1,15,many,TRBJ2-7,CASSLRQGHSYEQYF,TGTGCCAGCAGCTTGAGACAGGGACACTCCTACGAGCAGTACTTC
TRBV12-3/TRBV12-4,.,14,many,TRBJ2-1,CASSLVSSYNEQFF,TGTGCCAGCAGCCTCGTTAGCTCCTACAATGAGCAGTTCTTC
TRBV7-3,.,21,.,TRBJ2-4,CASSLIGRPLETSATKNIQYF,TGTGCCAGCAGCTTAATAGGGAGGCCCCTAGAAACGTCAGCAACCAAAAACATTCAGTACTTC
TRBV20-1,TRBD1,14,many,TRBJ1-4,CSAREDREFEKLFF,TGCAGTGCTAGAGAAGACAGGGAATTTGAAAAACTGTTTTTT
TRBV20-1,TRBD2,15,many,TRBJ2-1,CSATRLASSYNEQFF,TGCAGTGCTACTCGACTAGCGAGCTCCTACAATGAGCAGTTCTTC
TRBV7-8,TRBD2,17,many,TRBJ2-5,CASSRPSLAGGSETQYF,TGTGCCAGCAGCCGACCATCCCTAGCGGGTGGCTCAGAGACCCAGTACTTC